These 11 T cell receptor beta chains share one sample of origin, sequenced in a study of T cell changes during pregnancy in multiple sclerosis. Here immunoSEQ multiplex PCR was the method, and the copy in TCRdb shows in-frame clones only, minus some. The sample has roughly 80,000 clones, 85% to 95% seen once; the top ten hold 2% to 3%. The sample here was peripheral blood, taken after pregnancy. These receptors came from a female donor in good health, enrolled as a control in a pregnancy study.

The rearrangement joins TRBV27 to TRBJ1-2; 7 bases align to TRBD1. CDR3 size: 14 residues. Looked up from germline, CDR1 is MNHEY and CDR2 is SMNVEV (reference sequence). Germline trimming cut 7 bases from V and 5 bases from J; bases unmatched to any gene: 10. The chain's CDR3 is CASTKHGTEYGYTF. The CDR3 nucleotides read TGTGCCAGCACCAAACACGGGACAGAATATGGCTACACCTTC.

The V gene is TRBV4-2, the J gene TRBJ2-7; 9 nucleotides line up with TRBD2. Germline V CDR1 and CDR2: LGHNA, YNFKEQ. The CDR3 covers 17 residues. V was clipped by 1 base and J by 1 base; unmatched bases: 8. The CDR3: CASSQVPSGTKSYEQYF. The CDR3 DNA sequence: TGTGCCAGCAGCCAAGTCCCTAGCGGGACGAAGTCCTACGAGCAGTACTTC.

In its sample, this clone was seen once. The gene calls are TRBV5-1 and TRBJ2-2, with D possibly TRBD1 on 5 matching bases. The length of the CDR3 is 17 residues. Trimming left V 1 base short and J 3 bases short, with 16 bases between. Germline lookup yields CDR1 SGHRS and CDR2 YFSETQ. The CDR3 region is CASSLRGAESYTGELFF. The CDR3 nucleotides read TGCGCCAGCAGCTTGAGGGGCGCGGAGTCTTACACCGGGGAGCTGTTTTTT.

V gene TRBV9 combines with J gene TRBJ2-6, with D maybe TRBD2 (5 bases). This CDR3 has 17 residues. The germline CDR1 and CDR2 sequences are SGDLS and YYNGEE. V shed 3 bases and J shed 0 bases, with 13 bases lying between them. CDR3 in amino acids: CASSARLRGSGANVLTF. CDR3 DNA: TGTGCCAGCAGCGCCCGGCTTCGGGGCTCTGGGGCCAACGTCCTGACTTTC.

This clone was detected only once. The V gene is TRBV7-9, the J gene TRBJ1-2; TRBD1 matches at 7 bases. Looked up from germline, CDR1 is SEHNR and CDR2 is FQNEAQ (reference sequence). CDR3 length equals 15 residues. V gave up 4 bases and J gave up 4 bases; unmatched junction bases: 9. The CDR3 sequence is CASSSLPDRFYGYTF. The CDR3 coding sequence is TGTGCCAGCAGCTCCCTGCCGGACAGGTTCTATGGCTACACCTTC.

V and J are TRBV27 and TRBJ2-7; a possible D gene is TRBD2 (5 bases). With 2 bases removed from V and 5 bases from J, the gap between germline ends came to 10 bases. The CDR3 contains 13 residues. Germline V CDR1 and CDR2: MNHEY, SMNVEV (reference sequence). CDR3 region: CASSLAGTHEQYF. The CDR3 DNA sequence: TGTGCCAGCAGTTTAGCGGGTACCCACGAGCAGTACTTC.

The chain is built from TRBV30 and TRBJ2-7, with TRBD2 identical over 13 bases. V lost 3 bases to trimming and J lost 10 bases; unmatched junction nucleotides: 3. Germline-derived CDR1 and CDR2 are GTSNPN and SVGIG (reference sequence). The CDR3 spans 12 residues. The CDR3: CAWRGTSGEQYF. The CDR3 DNA sequence: TGTGCCTGGAGAGGGACTAGCGGGGAACAGTACTTC.

The sample holds a few counts of this clone. V gene TRBV2 combines with J gene TRBJ2-5; 8 bases align to TRBD2. V dropped 3 bases and J dropped 1; count of bases not matched to a gene: 7. The CDR3 length is 16 residues. Germline values: CDR1 SNHLY, CDR2 FYNNEI. In DNA, the CDR3 is TGTGCCAGCAGTGAGCTTGTTAGCGGGACCCAAGAGACCCAGTACTTC. Translating gives CASSELVSGTQETQYF.

In DNA, the CDR3 is TGCGCCAGCAGCCAAGATTGGGGGGGCGGAGATACGCAGTATTTT. Translation gives CASSQDWGGGDTQYF. V gene TRBV4-1 combines with J gene TRBJ2-3; tentatively, D is TRBD2 (7 bases). V was pared by 0 bases and J by 5 bases, with 12 bases between. In germline, CDR1 is MGHRA, CDR2 YSYEKL. CDR3 length equals 15 residues.

CDR3 in amino acids: CASRPITSFGELFF. CDR3 DNA: TGTGCCAGCAGACCAATTACTAGCTTCGGGGAGCTGTTTTTT. V and J are TRBV6-5 and TRBJ2-2; weak D call: TRBD2 (6 bases). Trimming removed 6 bases from V and 7 bases from J, with 15 bases in between. This CDR3 has 14 residues. Per germline, CDR1 MNHEY and CDR2 SVGAGI.

This chain uses TRBV6-5 with TRBJ2-5; tentatively, D is TRBD2 (6 bases). Germline V lookup: CDR1 MNHEY, CDR2 SVGAGI. Trimming took off 10 bases at V and 2 bases at J, with 14 bases between the two ends. The CDR3 extends over 13 amino acids. The CDR3 here is CATTGTYQETQYF. The DNA for the CDR3 is TGTGCCACAACGGGGACTTATCAAGAGACCCAGTACTTC.